This T cell receptor beta chain was obtained from a study of cytomegalovirus exposure and HLA in healthy donors. Study outcomes and limitations: Reportedly, TCR beta sequences accurately predicted HLA-A and HLA-B alleles in most subjects.

Trimming left V 3 bases short and J 10 bases short, with 12 bases between. This CDR3 has 13 residues. Germline-derived CDR1 and CDR2 are MNHEY and SVGAGI. The PCR ran on 60 Vbeta and 13 Jbeta primers. This table comes from immunoSEQ multiplex PCR, and its TCRdb copy is limited to in-frame clones, with some not included. The sample consists of 130,000 to 150,000 clones, 73% of them appearing once. A remark on this clone: Its matching antigen is unknown.

The chain links TRBV6-5 to TRBJ1-4; D not resolved. This clonotype originated in a human donor in good health. The specimen was PBMCs. DNA for the CDR3: TGTGCCAGCAGTTATTCCCCCAGAGGAAAACTGTTTTTT. Its protein product is CASSYSPRGKLFF.